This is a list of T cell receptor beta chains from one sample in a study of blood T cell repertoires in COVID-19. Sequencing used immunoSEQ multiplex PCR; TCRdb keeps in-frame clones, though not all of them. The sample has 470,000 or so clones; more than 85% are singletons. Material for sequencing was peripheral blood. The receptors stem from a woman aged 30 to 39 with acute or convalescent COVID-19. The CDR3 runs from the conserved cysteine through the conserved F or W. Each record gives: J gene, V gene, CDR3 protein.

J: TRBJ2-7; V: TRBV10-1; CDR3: CASYKPGFSYEQYF
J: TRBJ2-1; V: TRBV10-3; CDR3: CAISESLQGGDEQFF
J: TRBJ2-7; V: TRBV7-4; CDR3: CASSFGLAGGKYRSYEQYF
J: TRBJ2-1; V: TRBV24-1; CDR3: CATSAGGSYNEQFF
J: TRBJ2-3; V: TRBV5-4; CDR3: CASSPPGGPSTDTQYF
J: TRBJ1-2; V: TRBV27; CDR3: CASSKGINYGYTF
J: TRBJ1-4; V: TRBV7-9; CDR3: CASSFRWAQDNEKLFF
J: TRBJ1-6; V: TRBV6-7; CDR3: CARSSCVYNSPLHF
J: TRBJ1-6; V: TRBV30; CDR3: CAWSVTRQGYSPLHF
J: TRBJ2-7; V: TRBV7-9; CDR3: CASSLTGGTYEQYF
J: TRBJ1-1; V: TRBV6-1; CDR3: CASSDSGQGVLNTEAFF
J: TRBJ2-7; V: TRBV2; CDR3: CASSQQGGGQYF
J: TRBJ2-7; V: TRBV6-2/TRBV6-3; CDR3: CASSQTQRGYEQYF
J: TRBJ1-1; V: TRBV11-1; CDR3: CASSLSPGVGTEAFF
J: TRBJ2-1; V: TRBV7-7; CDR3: CASSLTGLAGDEQFF
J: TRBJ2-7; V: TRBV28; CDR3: CASRGTGNFYEQYF
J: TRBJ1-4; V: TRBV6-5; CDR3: CASSLDREKLFF
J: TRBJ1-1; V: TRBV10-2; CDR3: CASSKFPQMNTEAFF
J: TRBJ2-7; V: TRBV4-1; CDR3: CASSQPSSGGTYEQYF
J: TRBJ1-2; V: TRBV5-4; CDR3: CASSSAPTGGYGYTF
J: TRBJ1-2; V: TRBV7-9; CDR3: CASSPLMEGTARYGYTF
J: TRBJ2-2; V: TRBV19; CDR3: CAVKAGPTNTGELFF
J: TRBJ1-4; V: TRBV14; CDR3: CASSRWGQGGEKLFF
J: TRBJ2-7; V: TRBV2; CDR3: CASKGGLAIYEQYF
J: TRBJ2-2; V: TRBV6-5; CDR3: CASSKPPGSGELFF